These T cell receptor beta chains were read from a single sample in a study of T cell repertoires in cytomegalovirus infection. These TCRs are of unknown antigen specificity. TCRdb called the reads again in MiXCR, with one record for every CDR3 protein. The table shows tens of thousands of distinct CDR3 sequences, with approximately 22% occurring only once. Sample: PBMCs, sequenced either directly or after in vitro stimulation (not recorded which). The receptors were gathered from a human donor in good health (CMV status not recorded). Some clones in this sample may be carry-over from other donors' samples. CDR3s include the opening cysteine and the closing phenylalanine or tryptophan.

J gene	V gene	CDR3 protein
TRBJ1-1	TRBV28	CASSAHQGGGNTEAFF
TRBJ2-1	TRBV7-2	CASSETSGSRLSYNEQFF
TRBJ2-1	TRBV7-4	CASRRAGGSYNEQFF
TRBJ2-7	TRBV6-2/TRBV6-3	CASSSGLAPEQYF
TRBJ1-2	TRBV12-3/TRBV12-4	CASSLERRGYTF
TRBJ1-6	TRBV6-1	CASRPQGVHSPLHF
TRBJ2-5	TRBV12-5	CASGLGLLAAKGETQYF
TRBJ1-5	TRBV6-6	CASSYSTGGNQPQHF
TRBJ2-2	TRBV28	CASSAGLAGGSAGELFF
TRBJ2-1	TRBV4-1	CASSLYPRQYDEQFF
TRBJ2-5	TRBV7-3	CASSLISGLGETQYF
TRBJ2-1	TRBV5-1	CASSSHTFTGRLAPQNNEQFF
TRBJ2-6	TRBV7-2	CASSLSADSGANVLTF
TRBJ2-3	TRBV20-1	CSVVLAGVVYTQYF
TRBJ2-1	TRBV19	CASSSTGLAGGEQFF
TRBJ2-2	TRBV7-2	CASSLGLAGLTNTGELFF
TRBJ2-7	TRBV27	CASSRSIYREQYF
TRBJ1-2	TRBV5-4	CASSQQWVGTGYTF
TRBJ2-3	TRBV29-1	CSVDSAGDTQYF
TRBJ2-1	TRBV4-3	CASSQEGLTYNEQFF
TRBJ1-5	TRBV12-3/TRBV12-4	CASSSRDRGNQPQHF
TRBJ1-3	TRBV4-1	CASSQSLISGNTIYF
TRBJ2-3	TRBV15	CATSRGEPRTSGVFTDTQYF
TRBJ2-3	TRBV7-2	CASSSRTGWPDTQYF
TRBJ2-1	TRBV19	CASSIVPDRGPAAF
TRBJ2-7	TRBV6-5	CASSYQTGATSVDEQYF
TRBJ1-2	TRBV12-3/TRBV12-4	CASTGDRYYGYTF
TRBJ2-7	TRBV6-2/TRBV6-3	CASSPGLAVEQYF
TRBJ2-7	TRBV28	CAPRTVPPACEQYF
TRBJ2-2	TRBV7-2	CASTRQGDTGELFF
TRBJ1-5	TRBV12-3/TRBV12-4	CASSPPLGSERNQPQHF
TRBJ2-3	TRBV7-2	CASSFLTDTQYF
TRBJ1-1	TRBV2	CASSVSEYTEAFF
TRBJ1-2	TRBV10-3	CAISDSTGAFYGYTF
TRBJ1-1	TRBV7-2	CASSFRGAAEAFF